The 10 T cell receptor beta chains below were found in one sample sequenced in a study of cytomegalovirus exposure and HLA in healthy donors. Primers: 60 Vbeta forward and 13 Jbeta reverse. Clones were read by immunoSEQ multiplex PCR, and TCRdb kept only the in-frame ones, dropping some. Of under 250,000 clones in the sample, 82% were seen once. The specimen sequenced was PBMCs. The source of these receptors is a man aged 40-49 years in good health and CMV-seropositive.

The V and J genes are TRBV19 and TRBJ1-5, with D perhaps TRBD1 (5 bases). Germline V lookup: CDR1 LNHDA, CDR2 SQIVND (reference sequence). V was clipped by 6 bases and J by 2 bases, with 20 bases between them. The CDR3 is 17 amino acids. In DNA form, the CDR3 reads TGTGCCAGTAGGGACATACGCCTGACGTGGGGCAATCAGCCCCAGCATTTT. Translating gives CASRDIRLTWGNQPQHF.

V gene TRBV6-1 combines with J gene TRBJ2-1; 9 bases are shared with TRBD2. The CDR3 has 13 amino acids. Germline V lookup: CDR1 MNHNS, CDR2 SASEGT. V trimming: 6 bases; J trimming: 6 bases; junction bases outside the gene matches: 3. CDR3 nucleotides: TGTGCCAGCAGACTAGCGGGCCCCAATGAGCAGTTCTTC. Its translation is CASRLAGPNEQFF.

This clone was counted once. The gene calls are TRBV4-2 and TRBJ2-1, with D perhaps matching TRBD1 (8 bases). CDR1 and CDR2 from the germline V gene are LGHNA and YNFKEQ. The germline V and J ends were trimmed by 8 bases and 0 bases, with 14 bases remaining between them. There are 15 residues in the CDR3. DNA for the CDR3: TGTGCCAGCGCAGGGGGCGGGAGCTCCTACAATGAGCAGTTCTTC. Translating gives CASAGGGSSYNEQFF.

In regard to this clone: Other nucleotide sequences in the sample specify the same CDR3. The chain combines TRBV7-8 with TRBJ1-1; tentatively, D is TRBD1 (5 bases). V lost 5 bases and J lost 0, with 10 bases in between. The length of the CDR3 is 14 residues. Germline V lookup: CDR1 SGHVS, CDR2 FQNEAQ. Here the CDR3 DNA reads TGTGCCAGCAGCCTCCAGGGTATGAACACTGAAGCTTTCTTT. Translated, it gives CASSLQGMNTEAFF. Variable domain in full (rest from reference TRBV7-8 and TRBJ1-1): GAGVSQSPRYKVAKRGQDVALRCDPISGHVSLFWYQQALGQGPEFLTYFQNEAQLDKSGLPSDRFFAERPEGSVSTLKIQRTQQEDSAVYLCASSLQGMNTEAFFGQGTRLTVV.

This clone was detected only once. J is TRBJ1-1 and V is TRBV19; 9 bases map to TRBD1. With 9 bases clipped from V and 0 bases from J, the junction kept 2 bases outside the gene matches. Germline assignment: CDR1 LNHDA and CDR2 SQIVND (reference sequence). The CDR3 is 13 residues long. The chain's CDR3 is CARRDRVNTEAFF. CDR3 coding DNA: TGTGCCAGGAGGGACAGGGTGAACACTGAAGCTTTCTTT.

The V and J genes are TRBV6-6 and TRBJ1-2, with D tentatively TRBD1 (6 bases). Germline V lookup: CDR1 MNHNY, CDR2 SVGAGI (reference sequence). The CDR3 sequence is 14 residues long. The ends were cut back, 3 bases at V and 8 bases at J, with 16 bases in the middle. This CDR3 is CASSYEGGLGGYTF. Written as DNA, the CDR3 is TGTGCCAGCAGTTATGAGGGGGGACTAGGAGGCTACACCTTC.

CDR3 DNA: TGCAGCGCCGGGACTAGCGGGAGTAGCACAGATACGCAGTATTTT. Residues: CSAGTSGSSTDTQYF. The rearrangement uses TRBV29-1 and TRBJ2-3, with TRBD2 identical over 14 bases. The CDR3 extends over 15 amino acids. Germline trimming cut 7 bases from V and 0 bases from J; bases unmatched to any gene: 3. CDR1 and CDR2 (germline): SQVTM, ANQGSEA.

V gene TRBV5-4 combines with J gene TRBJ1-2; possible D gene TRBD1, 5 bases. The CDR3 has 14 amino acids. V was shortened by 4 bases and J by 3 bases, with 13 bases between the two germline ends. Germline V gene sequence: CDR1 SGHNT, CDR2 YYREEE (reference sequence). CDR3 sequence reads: CASSPEGDYYGYTF. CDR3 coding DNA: TGTGCCAGCAGCCCCGAAGGGGATTACTATGGCTACACCTTC.

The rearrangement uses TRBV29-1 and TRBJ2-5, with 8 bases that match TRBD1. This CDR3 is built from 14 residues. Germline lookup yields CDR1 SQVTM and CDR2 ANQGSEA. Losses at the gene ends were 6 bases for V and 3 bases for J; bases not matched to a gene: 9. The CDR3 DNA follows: TGCAGCGTCTCTGCCAGGGGGCCAGAAGAGACCCAGTACTTC. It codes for CSVSARGPEETQYF. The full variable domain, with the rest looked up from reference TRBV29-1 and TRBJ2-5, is SAVISQKPSRDICQRGTSLTIQCQVDSQVTMMFWYRQQPGQSLTLIATANQGSEATYESGFVIDKFPISRPNLTFSTLTVSNMSPEDSSIYLCSVSARGPEETQYFGPGTRLLVL.

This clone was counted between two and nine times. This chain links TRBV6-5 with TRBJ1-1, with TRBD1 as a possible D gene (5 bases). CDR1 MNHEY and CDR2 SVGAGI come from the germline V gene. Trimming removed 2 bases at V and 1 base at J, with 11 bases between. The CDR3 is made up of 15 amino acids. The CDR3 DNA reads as TGTGCCAGCAGTTACCTGCCAGGGTCGAACACTGAAGCTTTCTTT. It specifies CASSYLPGSNTEAFF.